One sample yielded the 20 T cell receptor beta chains listed below, sequenced in a study of T cells in Graves' hyperthyroidism and ophthalmopathy. Using RNA transcripts as the source, TCR beta CDR3 regions were amplified. Using the HTBI primer set, a first-round RT-PCR was run on the TCR CDR3. TCRdb reprocessed the multiplex PCR reads with MiXCR, giving one entry per CDR3 protein. Of hundreds of thousands of distinct CDR3 sequences detected, 14% appear once; the ten largest clones hold about 10%. Sequencing was done on a sample of blood. These receptors all come from a woman aged 18-29 years with Graves' hyperthyroidism.

J is TRBJ2-1 and V is TRBV19, with TRBD2 identical over 9 bases. The CDR3 has 14 amino acids. Germline CDR1 and CDR2: LNHDA and SQIVND (reference sequence). The ends lost 7 bases at V and 8 bases at J; junction bases unmatched: 9. CDR3 DNA sequence: TGTGCCAGTAAAAAAGCGGGAGGAGTCGATGAGCAGTTCTTC. It specifies CASKKAGGVDEQFF.

CDR3 nucleotides: TGTGCCAGCAGCCAAGAGAGGGCTAGCGGCCAAGAGACCCAGTACTTC. Translated, it gives CASSQERASGQETQYF. V usage is TRBV14 and J usage is TRBJ2-5, with TRBD2 matching 7 bases. This CDR3 has 16 residues. The J segment lost 1 base and the V segment lost 0 bases, leaving 5 bases of the junction unmatched. Per germline, CDR1 SGHDN and CDR2 FVKESK.

This clonotype was counted many times. The chain combines TRBV6-1 with TRBJ2-7, with 7 nucleotides matching TRBD1. CDR3 length: 15 amino acids. In germline, CDR1 is MNHNS, CDR2 SASEGT. The V and J ends lost 5 bases and 5 bases, in that order; junction bases with no gene match: 12. The CDR3 nucleotides are TGTGCCAGCAGTCGGACAGGCCGTGGTAAGAACGAGCAGTACTTC. Its protein product is CASSRTGRGKNEQYF.

V is TRBV7-3 and J is TRBJ2-2; D might be TRBD2 (5 bases). CDR1 SGHTA and CDR2 FQGTGA come from the germline V gene. V was shortened by 5 bases and J by 5 bases, with 21 bases between the two germline ends. The CDR3 spans 17 residues. Here the CDR3 DNA reads TGTGCCAGCAGCCCCGTCTACGGGATCGGTGAAACCGGGGAGCTGTTTTTT. It yields the protein CASSPVYGIGETGELFF. Full variable domain (missing parts from reference TRBV7-3 and TRBJ2-2): GAGVSQTPSNKVTEKGKYVELRCDPISGHTALYWYRQSLGQGPEFLIYFQGTGAADDSGLPNDRFFAVRPEGSVSTLKIQRTERGDSAVYLCASSPVYGIGETGELFFGEGSRLTVL.

This clonotype was recorded many times. The chain combines TRBV11-2 with TRBJ2-1, with a weak D call TRBD1 (6 bases). CDR3 length: 15 amino acids. CDR1 is SGHAT and CDR2 is FQNNGV in the germline V gene. V was pared by 3 bases and J by 10 bases, with 19 bases between. As DNA, the CDR3 is TGTGCCAGCAGCTTCCCGGGACACCCCCCAAAAGAGCAGTTCTTC. Protein sequence: CASSFPGHPPKEQFF.

This clonotype was counted ten times or more. J is TRBJ1-1 and V is TRBV3-1, with D unresolved. Germline V gene sequence: CDR1 LGHDT, CDR2 YNNKEL (reference sequence). The CDR3 runs 14 residues. V shed 7 bases and J shed 4 bases, with 16 bases lying between them. CDR3 DNA sequence: TGTGCCAGCACCTTCGTCTCGGGTGGCACTGAAGCTTTCTTT. It specifies CASTFVSGGTEAFF.

This clonotype has a handful of counts. This rearrangement joins TRBV4-3 to TRBJ2-7, with D possibly being TRBD1 or TRBD2 (7 bases each). The CDR3 sequence is 15 residues long. Germline V gene sequence: CDR1 LGHNA, CDR2 YSLEER. V was cut by 1 base and J by 3 bases, with 13 bases left in between. This CDR3 is CASSQAGGVVYEQYF. The CDR3 region has the DNA TGCGCCAGCAGCCAAGCAGGGGGGGTTGTCTACGAGCAGTACTTC.

At least ten counts were recorded for this clonotype. This rearrangement joins TRBV2 to TRBJ2-1; the match to TRBD2 covers 13 bases. This CDR3 is built from 16 residues. V dropped 7 bases and J dropped 1; count of bases not matched to a gene: 4. Germline loops: CDR1 SNHLY, CDR2 FYNNEI. The chain's CDR3 is CASIPTSGRSYNEQFF. In DNA form, the CDR3 reads TGTGCCAGCATCCCGACTAGCGGGAGGTCCTACAATGAGCAGTTCTTC. Based on the CDR3 plus reference TRBV2 and TRBJ2-1, the full variable domain is EPEVTQTPSHQVTQMGQEVILRCVPISNHLYFYWYRQILGQKVEFLVSFYNNEISEKSEIFDDQFSVERPDGSNFTLKIRSTKLEDSAMYFCASIPTSGRSYNEQFFGPGTRLTVL.

The rearrangement uses TRBV5-1 and TRBJ1-2; D ambiguous. The ends were cut back, 0 bases at V and 4 bases at J, with 13 bases in the middle. This CDR3 has 15 residues. Germline lookup yields CDR1 SGHRS and CDR2 YFSETQ. CDR3 in DNA: TGCGCCAGCAGCTTGGCCCCGGATCGGGGCTATGGCTACACCTTC. It encodes CASSLAPDRGYGYTF.

This chain uses TRBV19 with TRBJ1-5; D unresolved. Trimming shortened V by 1 base and J by 1 base, and 5 bases separated the two germline ends. The CDR3 extends over 14 amino acids. The germline gives CDR1 LNHDA, CDR2 SQIVND (reference sequence). The CDR3 DNA sequence: TGTGCCAGTAGTATAGCGGCCAGCAATCAGCCCCAGCATTTT. Translating gives CASSIAASNQPQHF.

This clonotype was found many times. V and J are TRBV28 and TRBJ2-3, with 7 nucleotides matching TRBD2. This CDR3 contains 15 residues. The junction had 9 bases not matched to a gene; V was cut back by 6 bases and J by 3 bases. CDR1 is MDHEN, CDR2 SYDVKM, per germline. The CDR3 nucleotides read TGTGCCAGCAGGCAGGGCGGGAGAATGACAGATACGCAGTATTTT. It encodes CASRQGGRMTDTQYF.

This rearrangement joins TRBV14 to TRBJ1-2, with D perhaps TRBD1 (5 bases). The CDR3 is made up of 14 amino acids. Trimming took 1 base from V and 3 from J, leaving 9 bases between them. Germline CDR1 reads SGHDN; CDR2 reads FVKESK. The CDR3 here is CASSQVVGDYGYTF. CDR3 nucleotide sequence: TGTGCCAGCAGCCAAGTGGTAGGGGACTATGGCTACACCTTC.

With regard to this clonotype: One base away lies a much larger clone, so this may be a sequencing read error. V and J are TRBV2 and TRBJ2-7; D is ambiguous. This CDR3 comprises 15 residues. In germline, CDR1 is SNHLY, CDR2 FYNNEI. Between the trimmed V and J ends, which lost 2 bases and 5 bases, there was a span of 16 bases. In DNA form, the CDR3 reads TGTGCCAGCAGTGAACAAGAGACCCGCACCCACGAGCAGTACTTC. Translation gives CASSEQETRTHEQYF.

The V call is TRBV20-1, the J call TRBJ2-1, with D possibly TRBD2 on 6 matching bases. V lost 1 base and J 15 bases, leaving 10 bases between the germline ends. This CDR3 spans 10 amino acids. Germline loops: CDR1 DFQATT, CDR2 SNEGSKA (reference sequence). The chain's CDR3 is CSARAEGRFF. For the CDR3, the DNA is TGCAGTGCTAGAGCGGAGGGGCGGTTCTTC.

This clonotype was seen ten or more times. The CDR3 DNA reads as TGTGCCAGCAGCCGGCACCAGTGGGGCGATGAGCAGTTCTTC. This encodes CASSRHQWGDEQFF. The chain recombines TRBV11-2 with TRBJ2-1; D may be TRBD1 (5 bases). Germline values: CDR1 SGHAT, CDR2 FQNNGV. The CDR3 length is 14 residues. V was pared by 5 bases and J by 8 bases, with 16 bases between.

This clonotype appeared many times. V is TRBV27 and J is TRBJ1-5; possibly TRBD1 for D (6 bases). The CDR3 is 16 residues long. Trimming left V 5 bases short and J 0 bases short, with 14 bases between. Germline values: CDR1 MNHEY, CDR2 SMNVEV (reference sequence). CDR3 DNA sequence: TGTGCCAGCAGTCAACAGGGTGTGTATAGCAATCAGCCCCAGCATTTT. Its protein product is CASSQQGVYSNQPQHF.

Many counts were recorded for this clonotype. V gene TRBV6-5 combines with J gene TRBJ2-1, with 12 nucleotides matching TRBD2. The CDR3 contains 16 residues. Germline V gives CDR1 MNHEY, CDR2 SVGAGI. The trim removed 2 bases at V and 8 bases at J, leaving 7 bases unmatched. DNA of the CDR3: TGTGCCAGCAGTTACAGATCGACTAGCGGGAGAGATGAGCAGTTCTTC. Translation gives CASSYRSTSGRDEQFF.

This clonotype was observed at least ten times. The rearrangement joins TRBV19 to TRBJ1-2, with TRBD1 matching over 7 bases. With V trimmed by 5 bases and J by 4 bases, 4 bases remained unmatched. Germline lookup yields CDR1 LNHDA and CDR2 SQIVND (reference sequence). The CDR3 loop spans 13 amino acids. CDR3 sequence: CASSPRDSYGYTF. The CDR3, as DNA: TGTGCCAGTAGTCCAAGGGACAGCTATGGCTACACCTTC.

This clonotype showed up many times. The chain uses TRBV13 and TRBJ1-6, with TRBD1 matching over 10 bases. V trimming: 5 bases; J trimming: 6 bases; junction bases outside the gene matches: 10. From germline, CDR1 is PRHDT and CDR2 FYEKMQ (reference sequence). The CDR3 totals 17 residues. For the CDR3, the DNA is TGTGCCAGCAGCGAAAGTGGGACAGGGGATCCTAATTCACCCCTCCACTTT. Translating gives CASSESGTGDPNSPLHF.

This clonotype was counted ten times or more. J is TRBJ1-5 and V is TRBV18; perhaps TRBD1 as D (5 bases). V lost 3 bases and J lost 5, with 11 bases in between. This CDR3 region has 14 residues. CDR1 is KGHSH and CDR2 is LQKENI in the germline V gene. CDR3 coding DNA: TGTGCCAGCTCACCCGGGCAGGGCCATCAGCCCCAGCATTTT. Residues: CASSPGQGHQPQHF. The full variable domain, completed using reference TRBV18 and TRBJ1-5, is NAGVMQNPRHLVRRRGQEARLRCSPMKGHSHVYWYRQLPEEGLKFMVYLQKENIIDESGMPKERFSAEFPKEGPSILRIQQVVRGDSAAYFCASSPGQGHQPQHFGDGTRLSIL.